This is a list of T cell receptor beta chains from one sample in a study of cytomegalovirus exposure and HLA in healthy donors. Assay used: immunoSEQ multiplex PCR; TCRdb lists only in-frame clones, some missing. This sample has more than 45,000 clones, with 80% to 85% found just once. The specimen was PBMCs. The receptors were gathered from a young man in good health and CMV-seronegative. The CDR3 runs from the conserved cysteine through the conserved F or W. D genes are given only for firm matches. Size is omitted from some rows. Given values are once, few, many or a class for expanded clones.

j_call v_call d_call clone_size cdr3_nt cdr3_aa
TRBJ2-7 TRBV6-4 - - TGTGCCAGCAGTGACTCCTACAGGGTTATCAACGAGCAGTACTTC CASSDSYRVINEQYF
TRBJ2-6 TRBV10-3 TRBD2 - TGTGCCATCAGTGAATCCGGGACTAGTTATGGGGCCAACGTCCTGACTTTC CAISESGTSYGANVLTF
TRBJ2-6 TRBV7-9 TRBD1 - TGTGCCAGCAGCTTAGCACCGGGACAGGGGGCATTTGGGGCCAACGTCCTGACTTTC CASSLAPGQGAFGANVLTF
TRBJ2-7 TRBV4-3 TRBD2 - TGCGCCAGCAGCCTCCTAGCGGGGCCCACCTACGAGCAGTACTTC CASSLLAGPTYEQYF
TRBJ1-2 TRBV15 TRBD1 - TGTGCCACCAGCGGATGGGACAGTAACTATGGCTACACCTTC CATSGWDSNYGYTF
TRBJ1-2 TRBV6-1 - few TGTGCCAGCAGAGGTGGCAGGGAGGGTGGCTACACCTTC CASRGGREGGYTF
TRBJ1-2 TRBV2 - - TGTGCCAGTGCGACAAGGGGATATGGCTACACCTTC CASATRGYGYTF
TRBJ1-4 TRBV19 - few TGTGCCAGTAGTGCCAACGCTAGACGTGAAAAACTGTTTTTT CASSANARREKLFF
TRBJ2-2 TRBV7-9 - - TGTGCCAGCAGCTTTACAAGGGACTTCGGGGAGCTGTTTTTT CASSFTRDFGELFF
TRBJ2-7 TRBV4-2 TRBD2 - TGTGCCAGCAGCCAAGATCCACTAGCGGGCGAGCAGTACTTC CASSQDPLAGEQYF
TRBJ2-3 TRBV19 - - TGTGCCAGTAGTTCCTACTTAGGGAGCACAGATACACAGTATTTT CASSSYLGSTDTQYF
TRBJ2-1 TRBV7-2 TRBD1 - TGTGCCAGCAGCTTAGGCCCGGGACAGGGCCATGAGCAGTTCTTC CASSLGPGQGHEQFF
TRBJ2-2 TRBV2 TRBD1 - TGTGCCAGCAGTGATGGGACAGGGGGCACCGGGGAGCTGTTTTTT CASSDGTGGTGELFF
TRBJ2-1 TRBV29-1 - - TGCAGCGTTGCCACTGACTCCTACAATGAGCAGTTCTTC CSVATDSYNEQFF
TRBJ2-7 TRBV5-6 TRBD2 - TGTGCCAGCAGCCTGGCGGGGGTTGCCACCTACGAGCAGTACTTC CASSLAGVATYEQYF
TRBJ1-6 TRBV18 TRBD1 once TGTGCCAGCTCGCGGCAGGGGGCGACTTATAATTCACCCCTCCACTTT CASSRQGATYNSPLHF
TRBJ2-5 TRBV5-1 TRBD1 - TGCGCCAGCAGCCCCGGACAGGGATTTTTAGAGACCCAGTACTTC CASSPGQGFLETQYF
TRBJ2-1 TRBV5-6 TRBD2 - TGTGCCAGCAGCTTGGAATTCCCGCGGGAGATTATCTACAATGAGCAGTTCTTC CASSLEFPREIIYNEQFF
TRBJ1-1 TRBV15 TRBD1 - TGTGCCACCAGCGGCAGGGGGCGGACTGAAGCTTTCTTT CATSGRGRTEAFF
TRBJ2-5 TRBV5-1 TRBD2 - TGCGCCAGCAGCCGCGCGGGGGGCCCTGAGACCCAGTACTTC CASSRAGGPETQYF
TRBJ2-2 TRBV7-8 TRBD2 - TGTGCCAGCAGCCCCCGGGCTAGCGGCTCGAACACCGGGGAGCTGTTTTTT CASSPRASGSNTGELFF
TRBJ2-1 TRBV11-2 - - TGTGCCAGCAGGGCCATGGCAGTCCATGAGCAGTTCTTC CASRAMAVHEQFF
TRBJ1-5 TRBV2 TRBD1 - TGTGCCAGCAGTGAAGGTTGGGGGACAGGGTACAATCAGCCCCAGCATTTT CASSEGWGTGYNQPQHF
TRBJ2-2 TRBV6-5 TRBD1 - TGTGCCAGCAGTGGACAGGGGGCATTTTCGGGGGAGCTGTTTTTT CASSGQGAFSGELFF
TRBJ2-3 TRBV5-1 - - TGCGCCAGCAGCTTGGCCATGAGGGAGGCCGATACGCAGTATTTT CASSLAMREADTQYF
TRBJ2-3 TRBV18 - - TGTGCCAGCTCACCCCTTACCGGACTACTTAGCACAGATACGCAGTATTTT CASSPLTGLLSTDTQYF
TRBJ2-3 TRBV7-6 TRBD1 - TGTGCCAGCAGCCCCGAGACAGGGGGCAAAACAGATACGCAGTATTTT CASSPETGGKTDTQYF
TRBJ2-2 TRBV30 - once TGTGCCTGGAACTTCGGGACCGGGGAGCTGTTTTTT CAWNFGTGELFF
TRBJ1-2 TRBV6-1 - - TGTGCCAGCAGTGCACTGGGGGGGAGCTATGGCTACACCTTC CASSALGGSYGYTF
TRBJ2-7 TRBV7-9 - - TGTGCCAGCAGCGCCACCCTGGGGACATCCTACGAGCAGTACTTC CASSATLGTSYEQYF
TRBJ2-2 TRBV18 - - TGTGCCAGCACCCCGCGGGGACAGTCCAACACCGGGGAGCTGTTTTTT CASTPRGQSNTGELFF
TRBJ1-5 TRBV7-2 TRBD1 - TGTGCCAGCAGCTCAGAGGGGCAGGGGGATCAGCCCCAGCATTTT CASSSEGQGDQPQHF
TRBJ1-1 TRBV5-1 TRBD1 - TGCGCCAGCAGCTCCCGACAGGGGGCATCGAACACTGAAGCTTTCTTT CASSSRQGASNTEAFF
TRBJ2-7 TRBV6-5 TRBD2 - TGTGCCAGCAGTTACTCGCTTACTAGCGCCCCCCACGAGCAGTACTTC CASSYSLTSAPHEQYF
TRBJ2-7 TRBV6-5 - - TGTGCCAGCAGTTATAACCAGGCAGGCGATTACGAGCAGTACTTC CASSYNQAGDYEQYF
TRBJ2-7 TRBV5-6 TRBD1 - TGTGCCAGCAGCGTGTGGGGACAGTACGAGCAGTACTTC CASSVWGQYEQYF
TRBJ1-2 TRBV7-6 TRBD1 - TGTGCCAGCAGCTTAGGAGTTCCGGGACAGGGGGACCCTAACTATGGCTACACCTTC CASSLGVPGQGDPNYGYTF
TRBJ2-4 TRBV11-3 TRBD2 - TGTGCCAGCAGCCCCAGCGGGACTAGCGGGGTACAGTACTTC CASSPSGTSGVQYF
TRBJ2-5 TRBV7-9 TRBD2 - TGTGCCAGCAGCTTCTGGGCGGGAGTGGAAGAGACCCAGTACTTC CASSFWAGVEETQYF
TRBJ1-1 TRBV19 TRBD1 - TGTGCCAGTAGTCTCCTGGGACAGGGGGCTTCGGGGAACACTGAAGCTTTCTTT CASSLLGQGASGNTEAFF
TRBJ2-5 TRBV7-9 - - TGTGCCAGCAGCCCTGAGGGTAGTCGAGAGACCCAGTACTTC CASSPEGSRETQYF
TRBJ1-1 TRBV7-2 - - TGTGCCAGCAGTCCAGACTATAAGAACACTGAAGCTTTCTTT CASSPDYKNTEAFF
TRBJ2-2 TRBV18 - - TGTGCCAGCTCACCACCGAGGGCCCAAGGCCCCGGGGAGCTGTTTTTT CASSPPRAQGPGELFF
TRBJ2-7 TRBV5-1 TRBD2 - TGCGCCAGCAGCTGGCGGGGACTAGCGGGAGTTGACGAGCAGTACTTC CASSWRGLAGVDEQYF
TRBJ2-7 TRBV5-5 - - TGTGCCAGCAGCTTGTGGGCCGACTACGAGCAGTACTTC CASSLWADYEQYF
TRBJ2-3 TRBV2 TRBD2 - TGTGCCAGCAAGTCGCGACTAGCGGGAGGCCCAGGAGATACGCAGTATTTT CASKSRLAGGPGDTQYF
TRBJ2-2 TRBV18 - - TGTGCCAGCTCACCTCGAGGACAAGATGGAACCGGGGAGCTGTTTTTT CASSPRGQDGTGELFF
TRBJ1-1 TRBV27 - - TGTGCCAGCTCGCGCGAGCCCCCCTTTATGAGTAAAGCTTTCTTT CASSREPPFMSKAFF
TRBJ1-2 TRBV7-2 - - TGTGCCAGCAGCTTAGGGGGGGCTAACTATGGCTACACCTTC CASSLGGANYGYTF
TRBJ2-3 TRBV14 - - TGTGCCAGCAGCCAAGGTTGGGCAGCTCCAAGCACAGATACGCAGTATTTT CASSQGWAAPSTDTQYF
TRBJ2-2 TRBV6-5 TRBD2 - TGTGCCAGCAGTTACCGGACTAGCGACCGGACCGGGGAGCTGTTTTTT CASSYRTSDRTGELFF
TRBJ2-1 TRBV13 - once TGTGCCAGCAGCTTAGGGGGAGTGTTTGAGCAGTTCTTC CASSLGGVFEQFF